A selection of T cell receptor beta chains follows, all from one sample in a study of T cells in localized non-small cell lung cancer. Repertoires were generated with immunoSEQ multiplex PCR, while TCRdb's copy carries only in-frame clones and drops some. Found here are about 43,000 clones, roughly 90% of them singletons; the top ten hold about 10%. This specimen consisted of PBMCs, obtained before any cancer treatment. The receptors shown here come from a woman between 35 and 75 years old with stage II lung adenocarcinoma. Each CDR3 is given with its conserved first and last residue. D genes are given only for firm matches. Clone size is shown for a subset of rows, as once, few, many or a class of expanded clone.

d_call	v_call	clone_size	j_call	cdr3_aa	cdr3_nt
.	TRBV19	.	TRBJ1-1	CASIGPLNTEAFF	TGTGCCAGTATCGGTCCCTTGAACACTGAAGCTTTCTTT
TRBD1	TRBV10-3	.	TRBJ1-1	CATGGTGSLNTEAFF	TGTGCCACCGGGGGGACAGGATCATTAAACACTGAAGCTTTCTTT
.	TRBV6-5	.	TRBJ2-1	CASSYRGNEQFF	TGTGCCAGCAGTTATCGAGGGAATGAGCAGTTCTTC
TRBD2	TRBV5-1	.	TRBJ2-7	CASSPGLANYEQYF	TGCGCCAGCAGCCCGGGACTAGCGAACTACGAGCAGTACTTC
TRBD1	TRBV7-8	.	TRBJ1-2	CASSFSGTGDGYTF	TGTGCCAGCAGCTTTTCCGGGACAGGGGATGGCTACACCTTC
.	TRBV19	.	TRBJ1-5	CASSRGAGDATFQPQHF	TGTGCCAGTAGCCGGGGGGCGGGGGATGCCACATTTCAGCCCCAGCATTTT
.	TRBV10-2	.	TRBJ1-2	CASSMGEGYTF	TGCGCCAGCAGTATGGGGGAGGGCTACACCTTC
.	TRBV7-8	.	TRBJ1-5	CASSPQESGFGQPQHF	TGTGCCAGCAGCCCGCAGGAGTCGGGGTTTGGTCAGCCCCAGCATTTT
.	TRBV2	.	TRBJ1-5	CASSERSRLRQEAQPQHF	TGTGCCAGCAGTGAGAGGAGTAGGCTTCGCCAGGAGGCTCAGCCCCAGCATTTT
TRBD2	TRBV5-1	.	TRBJ2-3	CASSLSGGSGTDTQYF	TGCGCCAGCAGCCTCAGTGGCGGGAGTGGGACAGATACGCAGTATTTT
.	TRBV5-4	once	TRBJ1-4	CASSLQGTNEKLFF	TGTGCCAGCAGCTTACAGGGTACTAATGAAAAACTGTTTTTT
.	TRBV7-9	.	TRBJ1-2	CASSSTGTRSISYTF	TGTGCCAGCAGCTCCACAGGGACTCGGTCTATAAGCTACACCTTC
.	TRBV6-4	.	TRBJ1-1	CASSEQPMNTEAFF	TGTGCCAGCAGTGAACAGCCCATGAACACTGAAGCTTTCTTT
.	TRBV7-2	few	TRBJ1-5	CASSRGQPNSNQPQHF	TGTGCCAGCAGCCGAGGACAGCCGAATAGCAATCAGCCCCAGCATTTT
TRBD2	TRBV4-1	.	TRBJ2-3	CASSQTRLAGAVTDTQYF	TGCGCCAGCAGCCAAACCCGACTAGCGGGGGCGGTCACAGATACGCAGTATTTT
TRBD2	TRBV10-3	.	TRBJ2-5	CAISDGTSGRGGETQYF	TGTGCCATCAGTGACGGGACTAGCGGGAGAGGGGGAGAGACCCAGTACTTC
.	TRBV2	.	TRBJ2-2	CASSLQGWAGELFF	TGTGCCAGCAGCTTACAGGGATGGGCCGGGGAGCTGTTTTTT